Listed below are T cell receptor beta chains from one sample, sequenced in a study of cytomegalovirus exposure and HLA in healthy donors. TCRdb's copy holds only in-frame clones and misses some; the assay was immunoSEQ multiplex PCR. Counted here are more than 150,000 clones, around four fifths occurring once; the ten biggest clones make up more than 1.5%. The sequencing input was PBMCs. These receptors originate from a woman between 18 and 29 years old in good health and CMV-seronegative. CDR3s include the opening cysteine and the closing phenylalanine or tryptophan. A D gene is named only where the DNA matches it firmly. Clone size is given for some rows only: seen once, a few or many times, or a class if the clone is expanded.

D gene	V gene	J gene	clone size	CDR3 protein	CDR3 DNA
TRBD2	TRBV4-2	TRBJ2-1	-	CASSQLIGTSGINEQFF	TGTGCCAGCAGCCAACTAATCGGGACTAGCGGGATCAATGAGCAGTTCTTC
TRBD1	TRBV27	TRBJ1-5	-	CASRYTGASNQPQHF	TGTGCCAGCAGATACACAGGGGCGAGCAATCAGCCCCAGCATTTT
-	TRBV4-2	TRBJ1-4	-	CASSQDRIDSEKLFF	TGTGCCAGCAGCCAAGACCGGATAGACAGCGAAAAACTGTTTTTT
-	TRBV5-4	TRBJ2-5	-	CASSFEGEETQYF	TGTGCCAGCAGCTTTGAGGGAGAGGAGACCCAGTACTTC
TRBD1	TRBV7-9	TRBJ2-1	-	CASSSNSPGQRYNEQFF	TGTGCCAGCAGCTCAAACTCGCCGGGACAGAGATACAATGAGCAGTTCTTC
-	TRBV7-6	TRBJ1-6	-	CASSLQQGPPLHF	TGTGCCAGCAGCTTACAACAGGGTCCACCCCTCCACTTT
-	TRBV19	TRBJ2-7	-	CASSIVWAAAEQYF	TGTGCCAGTAGTATCGTTTGGGCAGCAGCCGAGCAGTACTTC
-	TRBV28	TRBJ1-6	-	CASSLSRGINSPLHF	TGTGCCAGCAGCCTGAGCCGGGGGATCAATTCACCCCTCCACTTT
-	TRBV13	TRBJ1-3	-	CASSLLQGPSSGNTIYF	TGTGCCAGCAGCTTATTACAGGGTCCGTCCTCTGGAAACACCATATATTTT
-	TRBV5-4	TRBJ1-5	once	CASSLGGSSNQPQHF	TGTGCCAGCAGCTTGGGGGGCAGCAGTAATCAGCCCCAGCATTTT
-	TRBV11-2	TRBJ2-2	-	CASSLNRVGGVGTGELFF	TGTGCCAGCAGCTTAAATCGTGTTGGCGGGGTGGGAACCGGGGAGCTGTTTTTT
TRBD1	TRBV9	TRBJ1-1	once	CASSPDLRQGPEAFF	TGTGCCAGCAGCCCAGACCTGAGACAGGGTCCTGAAGCTTTCTTT
-	TRBV5-6	TRBJ1-1	-	CASSLQEAAHTEAFF	TGTGCCAGCAGCTTGCAGGAGGCAGCCCACACTGAAGCTTTCTTT
TRBD1	TRBV7-8	TRBJ1-3	-	CASSLRQGSSGNTIYF	TGTGCCAGCAGCTTAAGACAGGGGTCTAGTGGAAACACCATATATTTT
TRBD1	TRBV7-6	TRBJ2-1	-	CASSPGTGYENEQFF	TGTGCCAGCAGCCCCGGGACAGGGTATGAGAATGAGCAGTTCTTC
-	TRBV5-1	TRBJ2-1	-	CASSLGDSPAYNEQFF	TGCGCCAGCAGCTTGGGGGACTCCCCGGCCTACAATGAGCAGTTCTTC
TRBD1	TRBV11-2	TRBJ2-7	once	CASSDPGGSHEQYF	TGTGCCAGCAGCGACCCAGGGGGCTCACACGAGCAGTACTTC
-	TRBV29-1	TRBJ1-1	-	CSVTRAGRGRGTEAFF	TGCAGCGTTACTAGGGCAGGGCGGGGTCGCGGCACTGAAGCTTTCTTT
-	TRBV28	TRBJ1-6	-	CATRPGGGNNSPLHF	TGTGCCACCAGACCTGGGGGGGGAAATAATTCACCCCTCCACTTT